Below, 10 T cell receptor beta chains from the same sample are listed, as sequenced in a study of OX40 agonist ivuxolimab in advanced cancers. Produced via immunoSEQ multiplex PCR; TCRdb's table is partial and in-frame only. The top ten clones hold roughly 30% of a sample with 15,000 to 20,000 clones, around 67% of them seen once. This specimen consisted of CD4+ or CD8+ T cells sorted from blood, obtained in a trial of the OX40 agonist ivuxolimab. Receptors originate from an adult with an advanced solid tumor such as melanoma, head and neck, liver or kidney cancer.

This sequence joins TRBV7-9 and TRBJ2-1, with 9 bases fitting TRBD1. The CDR3 extends over 14 amino acids. The J segment lost 1 base and the V segment lost 6 bases, leaving 1 base of the junction unmatched. The germline gives CDR1 SEHNR, CDR2 FQNEAQ (reference sequence). The CDR3 DNA follows: TGTGCCAGCAGAGGGACAGGGTCCTACAATGAGCAGTTCTTC. Its protein product is CASRGTGSYNEQFF.

The DNA for the CDR3 is TGTGCCAGCAGCTTGGGTCGGGATGAGCAGTTCTTC. Translating gives CASSLGRDEQFF. The gene calls are TRBV5-4 and TRBJ2-1; no clear D. Per germline, CDR1 SGHNT and CDR2 YYREEE (reference sequence). The CDR3 covers 12 residues. The germline V and J ends were trimmed by 0 bases and 8 bases, with 6 bases remaining between them.

V is TRBV15 and J is TRBJ2-1; maybe TRBD2 (6 bases). V dropped 5 bases and J dropped 4 bases, with 12 bases sitting between them. Germline assignment: CDR1 LNHNV and CDR2 YYDKDF (reference sequence). The CDR3 covers 14 residues. In DNA, the CDR3 is TGTGCCACCAGCGGGACTGGATTTTACAATGAGCAGTTCTTC. Translating gives CATSGTGFYNEQFF.

This sequence joins TRBV7-6 and TRBJ2-1; TRBD2 matches at 9 bases. Germline V gene lookup returns CDR1 SGHVS and CDR2 FNYEAQ. J gave up 8 bases and V 5 bases, and 13 bases lay outside the gene matches. The length of the CDR3 is 16 residues. CDR3 DNA sequence: TGTGCCAGCAGCCCCGCGGGAAGCGGGAGGTCTGATGAGCAGTTCTTC. Translated: CASSPAGSGRSDEQFF.

This clone was found a few times. V is TRBV6-5 and J is TRBJ1-2; no reliable D call. The germline V gene encodes CDR1 MNHEY and CDR2 SVGAGI. Trimming removed 6 bases from V and 0 bases from J, with 14 bases in between. The CDR3 is 15 amino acids. DNA of the CDR3: TGTGCCAGCAGGGGTCTAGGCCTTGCTAACTATGGCTACACCTTC. Amino acid sequence: CASRGLGLANYGYTF.

The V call is TRBV14, the J call TRBJ2-6, with D unclear. Trimming cost V 1 base and J 4 bases, with 8 bases left between them. The CDR3 runs to 15 residues. Germline CDR1 and CDR2: SGHDN and FVKESK. The CDR3 DNA follows: TGTGCCAGCAGCCAAGTAGCAACCGGGGCCAACGTCCTGACTTTC. Protein product: CASSQVATGANVLTF.

The chain is built from TRBV6-1 and TRBJ2-5; perhaps TRBD2 as D (5 bases). V shed 5 bases and J shed 3 bases, with 10 bases lying between them. This CDR3 has 13 amino acids. CDR1 and CDR2 (germline): MNHNS, SASEGT. The CDR3 sequence: CASSSTAEETQYF. CDR3 sequence (DNA): TGTGCCAGCAGTTCTACAGCGGAAGAGACCCAGTACTTC.

The V call is TRBV27, the J call TRBJ2-5, with TRBD1 matching 9 bases. This CDR3 region has 16 residues. V was pared by 4 bases and J by 5 bases, with 11 bases of the junction left unmatched. In germline, CDR1 is MNHEY, CDR2 SMNVEV (reference sequence). As DNA, the CDR3 is TGTGCCAGCAGTTCCAAGACAGGGGGTTTAAGGGAGACCCAGTACTTC. Encoded protein: CASSSKTGGLRETQYF.

This clone was detected only a few times. This chain connects TRBV11-1 to TRBJ2-3; tentatively, D is TRBD2 (6 bases). Per the germline V gene, CDR1 is SGHAT and CDR2 is FQDESV (reference sequence). The V gene lost 5 bases and the J gene lost 2 bases, with 11 bases spanning the gap. The CDR3 consists of 14 residues. The CDR3 sequence is CASSTWTNTDTQYF. The DNA of the CDR3 is TGTGCCAGCAGCACCTGGACTAACACAGATACGCAGTATTTT.

The chain joins TRBV6-4 to TRBJ1-5; the D gene is possibly TRBD1 (5 bases). The germline gives CDR1 MRHNA, CDR2 SNTAGT. V gave up 5 bases and J gave up 3 bases, with 14 bases separating them. The CDR3 has 15 amino acids. CDR3 in amino acids: CASSLAKGYNQPQHF. The CDR3 region has the DNA TGTGCCAGCAGTTTGGCCAAGGGGTACAATCAGCCCCAGCATTTT.